A selection of T cell receptor beta chains follows, all from one sample in a study of a mutant IDH1 vaccine in newly diagnosed glioma. Produced via immunoSEQ multiplex PCR; TCRdb's table is partial and in-frame only. The sample has some 60,000 clones, roughly 79% seen once. No cognate antigen is known for these TCRs. The material sequenced was PBMCs, taken from a glioma patient whose treatment included an IDH1 peptide vaccine. The receptors originated from a man aged 40-55 years with glioma. Each CDR3 is given with its conserved first and last residue. A D gene is named only where the DNA matches it firmly. The size of a clone is reported for some rows only, either as once, few or many, or as a class for expanded clones.

j_call d_call v_call clone_size cdr3_aa cdr3_nt
TRBJ2-7 NA TRBV11-2 NA CASSSRRGYEQYF TGTGCCAGCAGCTCTCGACGAGGTTACGAGCAGTACTTC
TRBJ1-2 NA TRBV5-4 NA CASSQGRGNGYTF TGTGCCAGCTCTCAGGGAAGGGGGAATGGCTACACCTTC
TRBJ2-2 TRBD2 TRBV27 once CASSSLAGGELFF TGTGCCAGCAGTTCACTAGCGGGAGGGGAGCTGTTTTTT
TRBJ1-6 NA TRBV5-6 NA CASSLTTSSPLHF TGTGCCAGCAGCTTGACCACGAGTTCACCCCTCCACTTT
TRBJ2-1 TRBD2 TRBV28 NA CASSFPLSGTQYNEQFF TGTGCCAGCAGTTTCCCCCTTAGCGGGACTCAGTACAATGAGCAGTTCTTC
TRBJ1-1 NA TRBV10-3 NA CATAAESGTEAFF TGTGCCACGGCGGCAGAGTCGGGCACTGAAGCTTTCTTT
TRBJ2-2 NA TRBV11-2 NA CASSPRAPGVTGELFF TGTGCCAGCAGTCCCCGAGCCCCGGGTGTCACCGGGGAGCTGTTTTTT
TRBJ2-7 TRBD2 TRBV7-9 NA CASSLVAGGLYSYEQYF TGTGCCAGCAGCCTCGTAGCGGGGGGACTTTATTCCTACGAGCAGTACTTC
TRBJ2-1 NA TRBV4-1 NA CASSQTSEQFF TGCGCCAGCAGCCAAACCTCCGAGCAGTTCTTC
TRBJ2-1 TRBD1 TRBV6-4 NA CASSDQGAEQFF TGTGCCAGCAGTGATCAGGGGGCTGAGCAGTTCTTC
TRBJ2-7 NA TRBV28 once CASSLGYYEQYF TGTGCCAGCAGTTTGGGCTATTACGAGCAGTACTTC
TRBJ1-4 NA TRBV19 NA CASSRLQAINEKLFF TGTGCCAGTAGTCGACTACAGGCGATTAATGAAAAACTGTTTTTT
TRBJ2-7 TRBD1 TRBV9 once CASSAGQGYYEQYF TGTGCCAGCAGCGCTGGACAGGGTTACTACGAGCAGTACTTC
TRBJ2-7 NA TRBV7-9 NA CASSLAGRAENSYEQYF TGTGCCAGCAGCTTAGCGGGGCGAGCGGAGAACTCCTACGAGCAGTACTTC
TRBJ1-2 TRBD1 TRBV30 NA CAWSGDRGRYGYTF TGTGCCTGGAGTGGGGACAGGGGAAGATATGGCTACACCTTC
TRBJ2-7 TRBD2 TRBV4-3 NA CASSPNSGIDEQYF TGCGCCAGCAGCCCTAATAGCGGGATCGACGAGCAGTACTTC
TRBJ2-2 NA TRBV6-6 NA CASRAGTGDTGELFF TGTGCCAGCAGGGCCGGGACTGGAGACACCGGGGAGCTGTTTTTT
TRBJ2-1 NA TRBV7-2 NA CASSLVMVDEQFF TGTGCCAGCAGCTTAGTCATGGTGGATGAGCAGTTCTTC
TRBJ1-4 TRBD1 TRBV28 NA CASSPRGNEKLFF TGTGCCAGCAGTCCCAGGGGGAATGAAAAACTGTTTTTT
TRBJ2-3 TRBD2 TRBV5-6 NA CASSLVLAGDTQYF TGTGCCAGCAGCTTGGTACTAGCGGGAGATACGCAGTATTTT
TRBJ2-5 NA TRBV5-1 NA CASSPGHQETQYF TGCGCCAGCAGCCCTGGACACCAAGAGACCCAGTACTTC
TRBJ1-1 TRBD1 TRBV9 NA CASSVPLQGADTEAFF TGTGCCAGCAGCGTCCCCCTACAGGGGGCGGACACTGAAGCTTTCTTT
TRBJ2-3 NA TRBV18 once CASSPPRESADTQYF TGTGCCAGCTCACCACCCCGGGAGTCGGCGGATACGCAGTATTTT
TRBJ2-7 NA TRBV27 NA CASSPMTERIDEQYF TGTGCCAGCAGTCCTATGACAGAACGTATCGACGAGCAGTACTTC
TRBJ1-2 NA TRBV5-1 few CASSPHSGNYGYTF TGCGCCAGCAGCCCCCACTCAGGGAACTATGGCTACACCTTC
TRBJ1-1 TRBD1 TRBV7-9 NA CASSSYRGQRNTEAFF TGTGCCAGCAGCTCCTACAGGGGGCAGCGGAACACTGAAGCTTTCTTT
TRBJ2-7 NA TRBV6-5 once CASSPGASGRYF TGTGCCAGCAGCCCCGGGGCCAGCGGTCGGTACTTC
TRBJ1-6 TRBD1 TRBV5-8 NA CASSLVWGTANSPLHF TGTGCCAGCAGCTTGGTGTGGGGGACAGCTAATTCACCCCTCCACTTT
TRBJ2-7 TRBD1 TRBV10-3 few CAARDRLAYEQYF TGTGCCGCCAGGGACAGGTTAGCCTACGAGCAGTACTTC
TRBJ2-7 NA TRBV29-1 once CSVPRGGSSYEQYF TGCAGCGTACCTAGGGGGGGGAGCTCCTACGAGCAGTACTTC
TRBJ2-7 TRBD1 TRBV10-3 NA CAISESGRGPYEQYF TGTGCCATCAGTGAGTCCGGCAGGGGGCCCTACGAGCAGTACTTC
TRBJ2-3 NA TRBV29-1 NA CSVEGGQGWDTQYF TGCAGCGTTGAAGGAGGGCAGGGATGGGATACGCAGTATTTT
TRBJ1-5 NA TRBV28 once CASISGTKNQPQHF TGTGCCAGCATATCCGGGACAAAGAATCAGCCCCAGCATTTT
TRBJ1-4 NA TRBV6-6 NA CASSPPATNEKLFF TGTGCCAGTTCCCCCCCCGCAACTAATGAAAAACTGTTTTTT
TRBJ2-2 NA TRBV2 NA CASSPRRPRAGTGELFF TGTGCCAGCAGTCCCCGACGGCCCCGAGCGGGCACCGGGGAGCTGTTTTTT
TRBJ2-1 NA TRBV7-2 NA CASSLFGDNEQFF TGTGCCAGCAGCTTATTTGGGGACAATGAGCAGTTCTTC
TRBJ2-1 TRBD2 TRBV29-1 NA CSVEEASGGAYNEQFF TGCAGCGTTGAAGAGGCTAGCGGGGGGGCCTACAATGAGCAGTTCTTC
TRBJ2-4 NA TRBV27 NA CASSPPGYF TGTGCCAGCAGTCCCCCGGGGTACTTC
TRBJ2-5 TRBD2 TRBV4-1 NA CASSQAGTSGGETQYF TGCGCCAGCAGCCAAGCCGGGACTAGCGGAGGAGAGACCCAGTACTTC
TRBJ1-2 TRBD1 TRBV28 once CASTPLRTGLGYTF TGTGCCAGCACACCCCTCAGGACAGGGCTTGGCTACACCTTC
TRBJ2-7 NA TRBV29-1 NA CSVEDPGSTSWGEQYF TGCAGCGTTGAAGATCCAGGGTCCACCTCCTGGGGCGAGCAGTACTTC
TRBJ1-3 NA TRBV30 NA CAWTRGSLRSGNTIYF TGTGCCTGGACGAGGGGGTCCCTTCGCTCTGGAAACACCATATATTTT
TRBJ2-1 TRBD2 TRBV6-6 NA CASSSAGTSGYNEQFF TGTGCCAGCAGTTCCGCCGGGACTAGCGGCTACAATGAGCAGTTCTTC
TRBJ2-5 TRBD2 TRBV28 few CASSLELAIETQYF TGTGCCAGCAGTTTGGAACTAGCGATCGAGACCCAGTACTTC
TRBJ1-2 TRBD1 TRBV5-1 NA CASSLGSGTGGYGYTF TGCGCCAGCAGCTTGGGGTCCGGGACAGGGGGCTATGGCTACACCTTC
TRBJ2-6 TRBD1 TRBV29-1 NA CSVQTGGLGANVLTF TGCAGCGTGCAAACAGGGGGCCTTGGGGCCAACGTCCTGACTTTC
TRBJ2-5 NA TRBV4-3 NA CASSQVWGADQETQYF TGCGCCAGCAGCCAAGTATGGGGGGCTGACCAAGAGACCCAGTACTTC
TRBJ2-7 TRBD1 TRBV5-1 NA CASSLRGQGYEQYF TGCGCCAGCAGCTTGCGGGGACAGGGTTACGAGCAGTACTTC
TRBJ1-5 NA TRBV29-1 NA CSVTSGGGNQPQHF TGCAGCGTTACCAGCGGGGGCGGCAATCAGCCCCAGCATTTT
TRBJ2-7 NA TRBV18 NA CASSPYTGSIIYEQYF TGTGCCAGCTCACCATATACAGGGAGCATAATCTACGAGCAGTACTTC
TRBJ2-2 TRBD2 TRBV4-1 NA CASSLGTSGGPTGELFF TGCGCCAGCAGCCTAGGGACTAGCGGGGGTCCAACCGGGGAGCTGTTTTTT
TRBJ1-5 TRBD1 TRBV7-6 NA CASSLASDRAASQPQHF TGTGCCAGCAGCTTAGCATCGGACAGGGCGGCGAGTCAGCCCCAGCATTTT
TRBJ2-3 TRBD2 TRBV10-1 NA CASSEDIGGGTDTQYF TGCGCCAGCAGTGAGGATATTGGGGGGGGCACAGATACGCAGTATTTT
TRBJ1-4 TRBD1 TRBV5-5 NA CASTRQGKDEKLFF TGTGCCAGTACCAGACAGGGAAAAGATGAAAAACTGTTTTTT
TRBJ2-7 NA TRBV11-3 NA CARNRGSYEQYF TGTGCCAGGAACCGGGGCTCCTACGAGCAGTACTTC
TRBJ2-1 TRBD2 TRBV7-2 few CASSQGAGTHNEQFF TGTGCCAGCAGCCAGGGAGCGGGAACCCACAATGAGCAGTTCTTC
TRBJ2-7 TRBD1 TRBV4-3 NA CASSLGTGGHEQYF TGCGCCAGCAGCCTGGGGACAGGGGGTCACGAGCAGTACTTC
TRBJ1-1 NA TRBV7-8 once CASSPDRRTEAFF TGTGCCAGCAGCCCAGACAGGAGGACTGAAGCTTTCTTT
TRBJ1-1 NA TRBV19 NA CASSTGYQGGEAFF TGTGCCAGTAGTACCGGTTATCAGGGCGGTGAAGCTTTCTTT